What follows is one T cell receptor (beta chain) and its context. Its antigen remains undetermined. No per-base quality is available; no much larger clone lies one base away. These data originate in a study of molecular identifiers for immune sequencing clone quantification (dated by TCRdb to the late 2010s). Turning to the overall study: For a replicate experiment, the RNA from either 20,000 or 100,000 naive CD8 T cells was divided into five aliquots, and four of those aliquots went on to sequencing. The study was a methods study using CD8 T cells to benchmark molecular-identifier clustering-based TCR repertoire sequencing (MIDCIRS) and TCR RNA copy counting.

Libraries of naive CD8 T cells were built from anywhere between roughly 20,000 and 1,100,000 sorted cells, with 10%, 30% or 50% of the purified RNA used. Naive CD8 T cells were FACS-sorted as CD8+CD4-CCR7+CD45RA+ on a BD FACSAria II into RLT Plus buffer. To test detection sensitivity, Jurkat RNA equivalent to more than eight TCR copies was spiked into samples of about 19,000-1,000,000 naive CD8 T cells. CD8 T cells were enriched using RosetteSep CD8+ T Cell Enrichment Cocktail and Ficoll-Paque, and the enriched cells then underwent ACK red cell lysis. CDR1 and CDR2 (LNHDA, SQIVND) derive from the germline V gene (reference sequence). At the junction V is shortened by 5 bases and J by 8 bases; bases outside the gene matches: 5. Inclusive of the bounding cysteine and phenylalanine, the CDR3 is 14 residues long. Only the CDR3 region is kept as DNA, spanning 42 bases read in frame from base 1. Overall study results and their limits: Highly expanded clone sizes could be underestimated because identical TCR molecules may share a barcode. Naive libraries contained spiked-in Jurkat TCR RNA (more than nine copies' worth), which is not part of the donor repertoire. Even against a background of around 900,000 naive CD8 T cells, spiked-in Jurkat TCR RNA amounting to a single cell's worth was reported to be detectable. Modeling gave about 3.2 recovered TCR RNA copies per cell versus 9.5 to 10 by digital PCR, implying about 30% capture efficiency. In CMV-specific effector cells, over 99% of molecules were held by clones above 20 RNA copies, whereas under 1% of molecules were held by such clones in naive cells. When barcode sub-clustering was omitted, TCR diversity was inflated by chimeric consensus sequences, with chimeras reaching as high as 47%.

Library method: PCR. Reads for this sample came from an Illumina HiSeq 4000. Preparation of bulk TCR libraries followed a previously described approach, with the TCR primers listed in Table S5. The Qiagen AllPrep DNA/RNA kit was used to purify total RNA. Before any analysis, reads coming from multiple sequencing runs of the same library were combined into one pool. As for the original processing: Only reads with exact TCR constant sequence were kept, trimmed to 150 nt, and grouped by their 12-nt molecular barcodes. Reads in each barcode group were sub-clustered using a 15% Levenshtein threshold, and a quality-weighted consensus sequence was built for each RNA molecule. Non-functional sequences were filtered out, along with any lower-count sequence sitting one edit away from another sequence. Based on fitting two negative binomial distributions, any barcode sub-cluster with under 20% of the maximum read count was discarded. In TCRdb, the public reads were trimmed at Q25 with fastp and aligned with MiXCR, with productive beta chains retained. Rows are unified per CDR3 protein, each entry keeping the most common DNA and genes. These V and J calls originate from TCRdb's pipeline instead of the authors' own analysis. This sample lists about 640,000 distinct CDR3 sequences; about 20% were detected once. In total, the top ten clones hold roughly 0.9% of the sample.

The TCR was taken from a human donor in good health. Some libraries in this study had Jurkat cell RNA spiked in. The chain employs TRBV19 and TRBJ2-1, with 11 middle bases fitting TRBD1. The sequenced sample was naive CD8+ T cells from blood, with Jurkat cell RNA spiked in. This specimen's cell subset or site label, interpreted: FACS-sorted CD8+CD4-CCR7+CD45RA+ naive T cells. In nucleotide form, the sequence is TGTGCCAGTAGTGATCGGGACAGGGGGTATGAGCAGTTCTTC. Its protein is CASSDRDRGYEQFF.